The subject of this entry is one T cell receptor (beta chain). The assay was immunoSEQ multiplex PCR, and TCRdb's table has in-frame clones only and misses some. The sample lists about 99,000 clones, approximately 95% occurring once. This sample is part of a study of technical replicates of blood from a few donors. The CDR3 loop spans 15 amino acids. Trimming cost V 4 bases and J 0 bases, with 13 bases left between them. Germline V gene lookup returns CDR1 SGHTS and CDR2 YDEGEE. Sequencing was done on a sample of T cells isolated from PBMCs. This TCR was recovered from a human donor in good health. The chain has TRBV5-8 and TRBJ1-2; D perhaps matches TRBD1 (6 bases). The CDR3 nucleotides read TGTGCCAGCAGCCTAGGACAGAGAGCTAACTATGGCTACACCTTC. It encodes CASSLGQRANYGYTF.